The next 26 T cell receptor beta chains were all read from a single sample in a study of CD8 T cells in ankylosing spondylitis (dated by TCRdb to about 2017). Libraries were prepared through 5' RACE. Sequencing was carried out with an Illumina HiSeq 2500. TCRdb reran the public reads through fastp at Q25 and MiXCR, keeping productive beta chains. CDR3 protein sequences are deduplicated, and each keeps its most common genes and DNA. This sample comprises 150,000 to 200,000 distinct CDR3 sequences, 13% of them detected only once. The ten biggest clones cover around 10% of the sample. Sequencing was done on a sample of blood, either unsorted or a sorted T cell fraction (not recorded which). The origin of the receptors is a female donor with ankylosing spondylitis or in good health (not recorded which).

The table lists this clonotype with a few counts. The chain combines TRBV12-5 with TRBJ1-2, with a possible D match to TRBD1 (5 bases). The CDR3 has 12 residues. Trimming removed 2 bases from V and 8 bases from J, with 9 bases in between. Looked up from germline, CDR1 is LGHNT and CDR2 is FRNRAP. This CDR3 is CASGLPGSGYTF. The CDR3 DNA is TGTGCTAGTGGTTTGCCAGGGAGCGGCTACACCTTC.

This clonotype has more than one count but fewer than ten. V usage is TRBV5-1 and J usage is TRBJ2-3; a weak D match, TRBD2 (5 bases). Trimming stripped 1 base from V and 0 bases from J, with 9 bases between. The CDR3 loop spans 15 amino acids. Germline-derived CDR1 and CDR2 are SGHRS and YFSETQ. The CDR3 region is CASSLYAGSTDTQYF. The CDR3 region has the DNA TGCGCCAGCAGCTTGTACGCGGGTAGCACAGATACGCAGTATTTT.

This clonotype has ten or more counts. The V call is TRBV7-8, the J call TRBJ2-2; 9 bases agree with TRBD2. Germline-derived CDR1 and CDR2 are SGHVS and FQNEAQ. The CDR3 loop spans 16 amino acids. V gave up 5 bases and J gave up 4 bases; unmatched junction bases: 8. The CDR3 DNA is TGTGCCAGCAGCCCAACAGCGGGAGGAACCACCGGGGAGCTGTTTTTT. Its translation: CASSPTAGGTTGELFF.

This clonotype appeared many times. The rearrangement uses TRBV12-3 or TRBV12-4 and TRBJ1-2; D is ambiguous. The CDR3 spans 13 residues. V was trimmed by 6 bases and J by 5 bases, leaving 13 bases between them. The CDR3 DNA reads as TGTGCCAGCAGCCCTGGACCTGTGTATGGCTACACCTTC. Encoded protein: CASSPGPVYGYTF.

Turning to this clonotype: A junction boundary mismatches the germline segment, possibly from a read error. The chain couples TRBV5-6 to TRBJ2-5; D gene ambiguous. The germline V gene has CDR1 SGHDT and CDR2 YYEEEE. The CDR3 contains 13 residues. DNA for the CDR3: TGTTCCAGCAGCTCGACACTCCAAGAGACCCAGTACTTC. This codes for CSSSSTLQETQYF.

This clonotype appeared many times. This CDR3 is CSAPDWWGYNEQFF. CDR3 coding DNA: TGCAGTGCTCCGGACTGGTGGGGGTACAATGAGCAGTTCTTC. The chain carries TRBV20-1 and TRBJ2-1; D possibly uses TRBD1 or TRBD2 (5 bases each). V was trimmed by 5 bases and J by 4 bases, leaving 15 bases between them. The germline gives CDR1 DFQATT, CDR2 SNEGSKA (reference sequence). The CDR3 loop spans 14 amino acids.

DNA for the CDR3: TGTGCCAGCAGCCAAGGGGCATCTCAAGAGACCCAGTACTTC. Its protein product is CASSQGASQETQYF. This chain links TRBV3-1 with TRBJ2-5; D not certain. Per germline, CDR1 LGHDT and CDR2 YNNKEL (reference sequence). Trimming cost V 1 base and J 2 bases, with 8 bases left between them. The CDR3 runs to 14 residues.

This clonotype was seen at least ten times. Here the CDR3 reads CASTRTSGNYEQYF. DNA of the CDR3: TGCGCCAGCACCCGGACTAGCGGGAACTACGAGCAGTACTTC. The V and J genes are TRBV5-1 and TRBJ2-7; the match to TRBD2 covers 12 bases. Germline assignment: CDR1 SGHRS and CDR2 YFSETQ. The length of the CDR3 is 14 residues. Unmatched junction bases numbered 4, after V lost 6 bases and J lost 3 bases.

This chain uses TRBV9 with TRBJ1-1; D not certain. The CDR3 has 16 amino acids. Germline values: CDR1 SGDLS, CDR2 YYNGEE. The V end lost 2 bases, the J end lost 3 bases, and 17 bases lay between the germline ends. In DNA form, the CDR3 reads TGTGCCAGCAGCGTCGGAGTTCAAGGGTCGGACACTGAAGCTTTCTTT. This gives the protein CASSVGVQGSDTEAFF. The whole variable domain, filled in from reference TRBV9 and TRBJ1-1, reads DSGVTQTPKHLITATGQRVTLRCSPRSGDLSVYWYQQSLDQGLQFLIQYYNGEERAKGNILERFSAQQFPDLHSELNLSSLELGDSALYFCASSVGVQGSDTEAFFGQGTRLTVV.

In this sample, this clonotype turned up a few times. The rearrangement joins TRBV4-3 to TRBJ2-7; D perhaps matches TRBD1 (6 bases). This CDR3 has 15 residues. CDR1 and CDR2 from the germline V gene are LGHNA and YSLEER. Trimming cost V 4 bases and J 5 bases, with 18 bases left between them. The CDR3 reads CASSPNTQGSHEQYF. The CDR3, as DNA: TGCGCCAGCAGCCCAAATACACAGGGTAGTCACGAGCAGTACTTC.

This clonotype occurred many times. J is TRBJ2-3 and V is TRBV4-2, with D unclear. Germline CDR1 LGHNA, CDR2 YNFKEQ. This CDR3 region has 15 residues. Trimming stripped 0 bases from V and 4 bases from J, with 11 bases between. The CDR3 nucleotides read TGTGCCAGCAGCCAAGATCGCCCAGTAGCAGATACGCAGTATTTT. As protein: CASSQDRPVADTQYF.

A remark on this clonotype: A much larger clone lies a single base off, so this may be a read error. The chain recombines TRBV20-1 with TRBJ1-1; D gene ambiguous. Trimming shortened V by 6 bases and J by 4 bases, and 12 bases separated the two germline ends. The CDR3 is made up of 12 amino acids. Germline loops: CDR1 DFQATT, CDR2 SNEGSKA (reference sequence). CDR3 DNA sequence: TGCAGTGCCAAGGAGAAGAGCACTGAAGCTTTCTTT. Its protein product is CSAKEKSTEAFF.

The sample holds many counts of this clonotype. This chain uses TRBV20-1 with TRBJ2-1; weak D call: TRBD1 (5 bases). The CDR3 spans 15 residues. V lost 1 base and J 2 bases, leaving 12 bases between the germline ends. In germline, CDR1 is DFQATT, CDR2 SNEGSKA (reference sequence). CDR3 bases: TGCAGTGCTAGAGGGGTGCAGGGTCCCTACAATGAGCAGTTCTTC. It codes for CSARGVQGPYNEQFF.

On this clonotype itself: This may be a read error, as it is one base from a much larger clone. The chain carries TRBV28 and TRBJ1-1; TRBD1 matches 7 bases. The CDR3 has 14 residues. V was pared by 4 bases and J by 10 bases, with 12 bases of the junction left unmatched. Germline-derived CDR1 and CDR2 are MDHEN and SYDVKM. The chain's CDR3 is CASSSDDRDHRAFF. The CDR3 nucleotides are TGTGCCAGCAGTTCCGACGACAGGGACCACAGAGCTTTCTTT.

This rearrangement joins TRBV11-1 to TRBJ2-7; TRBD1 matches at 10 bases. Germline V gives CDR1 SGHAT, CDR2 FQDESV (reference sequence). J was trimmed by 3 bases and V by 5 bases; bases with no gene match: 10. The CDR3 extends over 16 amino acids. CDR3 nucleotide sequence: TGTGCCAGCAGCCTCGGCCGGGACAGGGGAGGCTACGAGCAGTACTTC. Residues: CASSLGRDRGGYEQYF. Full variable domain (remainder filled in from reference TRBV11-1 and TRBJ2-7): EAEVAQSPRYKITEKSQAVAFWCDPISGHATLYWYRQILGQGPELLVQFQDESVVDDSQLPKDRFSAERLKGVDSTLKIQPAELGDSAMYLCASSLGRDRGGYEQYFGPGTRLTVT.

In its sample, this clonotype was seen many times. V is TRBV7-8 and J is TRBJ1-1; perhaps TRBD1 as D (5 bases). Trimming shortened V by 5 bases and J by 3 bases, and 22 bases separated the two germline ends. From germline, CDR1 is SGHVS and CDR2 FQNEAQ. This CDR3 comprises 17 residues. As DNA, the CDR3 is TGTGCCAGCAGCGGACGAGGGAGGGGAATCCGGGACACTGAAGCTTTCTTT. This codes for CASSGRGRGIRDTEAFF.

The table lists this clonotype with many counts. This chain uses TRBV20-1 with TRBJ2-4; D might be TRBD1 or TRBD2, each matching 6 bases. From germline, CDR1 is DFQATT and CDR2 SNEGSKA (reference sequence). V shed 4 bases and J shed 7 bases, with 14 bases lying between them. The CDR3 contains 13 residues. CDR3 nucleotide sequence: TGCAGTGCTAACCTACGGGGGCAGAACATTCAGTACTTC. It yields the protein CSANLRGQNIQYF.

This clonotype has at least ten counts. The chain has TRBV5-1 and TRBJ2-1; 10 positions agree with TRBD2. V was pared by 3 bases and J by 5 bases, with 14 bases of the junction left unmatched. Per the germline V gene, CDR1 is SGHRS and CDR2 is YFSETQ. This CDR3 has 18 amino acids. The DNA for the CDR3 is TGCGCCAGCAGCTCGTTCCCTAGCGGGAGTTTTTCGGACAATGAGCAGTTCTTC. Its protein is CASSSFPSGSFSDNEQFF.

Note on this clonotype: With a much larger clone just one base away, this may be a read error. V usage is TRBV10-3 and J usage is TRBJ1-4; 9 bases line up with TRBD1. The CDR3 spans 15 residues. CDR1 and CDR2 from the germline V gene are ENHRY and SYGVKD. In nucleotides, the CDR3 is TGTGCCATCAGTGATTCACAGGGGGCGGCGGAAAAACTGCTTTTT. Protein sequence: CAISDSQGAAEKLLF.

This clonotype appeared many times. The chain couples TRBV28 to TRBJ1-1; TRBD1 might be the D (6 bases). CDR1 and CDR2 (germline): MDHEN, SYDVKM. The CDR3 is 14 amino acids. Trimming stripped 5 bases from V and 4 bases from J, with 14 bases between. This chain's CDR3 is CASSAWGAVTEAFF. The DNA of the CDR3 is TGTGCCAGCAGTGCCTGGGGGGCGGTCACTGAAGCTTTCTTT.

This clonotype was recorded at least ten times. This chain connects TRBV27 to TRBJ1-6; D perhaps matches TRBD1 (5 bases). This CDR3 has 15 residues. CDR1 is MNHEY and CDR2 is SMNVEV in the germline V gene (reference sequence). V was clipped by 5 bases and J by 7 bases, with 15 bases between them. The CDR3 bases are TGTGCCAGCAGTCCAGTATGGGGGTGGAATTCACCCCTCCACTTT. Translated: CASSPVWGWNSPLHF.

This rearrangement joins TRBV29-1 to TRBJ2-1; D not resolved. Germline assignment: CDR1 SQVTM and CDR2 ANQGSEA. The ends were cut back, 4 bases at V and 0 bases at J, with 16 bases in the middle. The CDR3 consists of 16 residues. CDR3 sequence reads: CSVAIGSWGSYNEQFF. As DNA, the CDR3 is TGCAGCGTTGCGATCGGGTCTTGGGGCTCCTACAATGAGCAGTTCTTC.

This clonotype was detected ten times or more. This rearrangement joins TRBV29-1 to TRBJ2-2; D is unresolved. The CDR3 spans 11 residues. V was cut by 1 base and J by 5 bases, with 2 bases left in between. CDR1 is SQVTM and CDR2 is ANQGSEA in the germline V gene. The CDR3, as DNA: TGCAGCGTTGAAGGTACCGGGGAGCTGTTTTTT. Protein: CSVEGTGELFF.

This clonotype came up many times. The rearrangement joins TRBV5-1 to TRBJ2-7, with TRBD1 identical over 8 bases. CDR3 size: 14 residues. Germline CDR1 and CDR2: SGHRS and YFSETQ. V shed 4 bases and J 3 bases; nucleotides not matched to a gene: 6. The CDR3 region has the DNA TGCGCCAGCAGCATGGACAGGGAGTACTACGAGCAGTACTTC. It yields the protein CASSMDREYYEQYF. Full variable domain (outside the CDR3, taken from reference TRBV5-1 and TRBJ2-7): KAGVTQTPRYLIKTRGQQVTLSCSPISGHRSVSWYQQTPGQGLQFLFEYFSETQRNKGNFPGRFSGRQFSNSRSEMNVSTLELGDSALYLCASSMDREYYEQYFGPGTRLTVT.

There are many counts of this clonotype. The CDR3 DNA is TGTGCCAGCAGCTTAGCGGCAGGGAATGACGAGACCCAGTACTTC. Translated: CASSLAAGNDETQYF. This chain joins TRBV7-9 and TRBJ2-5; D is perhaps TRBD1 (5 bases). Germline V gene data show CDR1 as SEHNR and CDR2 as FQNEAQ (reference sequence). The CDR3 contains 15 residues. V lost 0 bases and J 5 bases, leaving 13 bases between the germline ends.

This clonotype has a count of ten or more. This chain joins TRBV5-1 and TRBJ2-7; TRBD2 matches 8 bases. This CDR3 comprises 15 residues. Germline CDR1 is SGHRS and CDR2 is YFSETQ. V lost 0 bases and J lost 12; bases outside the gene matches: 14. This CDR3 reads CASSLGSSGRPPGYF. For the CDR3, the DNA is TGCGCCAGCAGCTTGGGGTCTAGCGGGCGTCCTCCTGGGTACTTC.